The 14 T cell receptor beta chains presented below share a single source sample, sequenced in a study of blood T cell repertoires in COVID-19. Profiled with immunoSEQ multiplex PCR; TCRdb holds only in-frame clones, not every one. The table records 90,000 to 110,000 clones, less than 90% of them present only once. The sample comprised peripheral blood. Receptors were obtained from a woman aged 60 to 75 with acute or convalescent COVID-19.

This rearrangement joins TRBV28 to TRBJ1-1, with a weak D call TRBD1 (6 bases). Germline values: CDR1 MDHEN, CDR2 SYDVKM. The CDR3 is made up of 15 amino acids. V lost 6 bases to trimming and J lost 4 bases, with 18 bases between them. CDR3 sequence (DNA): TGTGCCAGCAGCCATCAGGGGCGATATGGCACTGAAGCTTTCTTT. Translating it yields CASSHQGRYGTEAFF.

The rearrangement links TRBV10-2 to TRBJ2-1; possible D gene TRBD2, 6 bases. This CDR3 is 11 amino acids long. Per germline, CDR1 WSHSY and CDR2 SAAADI. V gave up 8 bases and J gave up 10 bases, with 12 bases separating them. The CDR3 region is CASLRLEEQFF. DNA for the CDR3: TGCGCCAGCTTAAGACTAGAGGAGCAGTTCTTC.

This chain links TRBV7-2 with TRBJ1-1, with D maybe TRBD1 (5 bases). The CDR3 has 14 amino acids. V was shortened by 2 bases and J by 3 bases, with 10 bases between the two germline ends. Germline V gene sequence: CDR1 SGHTA, CDR2 FQGNSA. CDR3 residues: CASSLTRDYTEAFF. CDR3 coding DNA: TGTGCCAGCAGCTTAACACGGGACTACACTGAAGCTTTCTTT.

This clone has a count of ten or more. J is TRBJ2-1 and V is TRBV6-4; 10 nucleotides agree with TRBD2. After removal of 0 bases from V and 8 bases from J, the junction contained 4 bases not matched to a gene. The CDR3 sequence is 15 residues long. In germline, CDR1 is MRHNA, CDR2 SNTAGT. The CDR3 DNA sequence: TGTGCCAGCAGTGACTCCGCTAGCGGGAGCCATGAGCAGTTCTTC. Its translation is CASSDSASGSHEQFF.

The chain joins TRBV3-1 (or the pseudogene TRBV3-2) to TRBJ2-1, with TRBD2 identical over 9 bases. Per the germline V gene, CDR1 is LGHDT and CDR2 is YNNKEL (reference sequence). The CDR3 totals 15 residues. V was clipped by 8 bases and J by 5 bases; unmatched bases: 10. CDR3 nucleotide sequence: TGTGCCAGCCGAGGGCTTAGCGGGGGAGACAATGAGCAGTTCTTC. It translates to CASRGLSGGDNEQFF.

V and J are TRBV2 and TRBJ1-2, with no clear D. Germline CDR1 reads SNHLY; CDR2 reads FYNNEI. This CDR3 has 15 amino acids. With 3 bases removed from V and 2 bases from J, the gap between germline ends came to 13 bases. Here the CDR3 DNA reads TGTGCCAGCAGTGATTATTTGATAGAAAACTATGGCTACACCTTC. Its protein product is CASSDYLIENYGYTF.

This clone was found once. The chain is built from TRBV10-3 and TRBJ1-2; 9 bases match TRBD1. This CDR3 is built from 16 residues. The V gene end was trimmed by 3 bases and the J gene end by 7 bases; junction bases not matched to a gene: 12. Germline loops: CDR1 ENHRY, CDR2 SYGVKD. Here the CDR3 reads CAISDPTGQGKLGYTF. DNA for the CDR3: TGTGCCATCAGTGATCCGACAGGACAGGGGAAACTTGGCTACACCTTC.

The rearrangement links TRBV7-8 to TRBJ1-2; no reliable D call. There are 14 residues in the CDR3. CDR1 and CDR2 from the germline V gene are SGHVS and FQNEAQ. Trimming stripped 1 base from V and 6 bases from J, with 12 bases between. CDR3 bases: TGTGCCAGCAGCTTAGTGGGCAGGTTTGATGGCTACACCTTC. It yields the protein CASSLVGRFDGYTF.

This clone was counted a few times. V and J are TRBV11-2 and TRBJ1-5; a weak D match, TRBD1 (6 bases). Between the trimmed V and J ends, which lost 5 bases and 3 bases, there was a span of 14 bases. CDR1 and CDR2 (germline): SGHAT, FQNNGV. The CDR3 contains 15 residues. DNA of the CDR3: TGTGCCAGCAGCCCAGAGGACAGACCCAATCAGCCCCAGCATTTT. Protein: CASSPEDRPNQPQHF.

The chain uses TRBV13 and TRBJ2-7, with TRBD2 identical over 7 bases. Germline CDR1 is PRHDT and CDR2 is FYEKMQ (reference sequence). V lost 5 bases, J lost 6 bases, and 4 bases stayed unmatched. This CDR3 contains 12 residues. CDR3 protein: CASSLGRVEQYF. In DNA, the CDR3 is TGTGCCAGCAGCCTGGGGAGGGTCGAGCAGTACTTC.

The genes are TRBV15 and TRBJ1-5, with a tentative D call TRBD1 (5 bases). Germline V gene data show CDR1 as LNHNV and CDR2 as YYDKDF (reference sequence). This CDR3 is 14 amino acids long. Trimming removed 0 bases from V and 6 bases from J, with 9 bases in between. The CDR3 region is CATSRDRVGQPQHF. For the CDR3, the DNA is TGTGCCACCAGCAGAGACAGGGTAGGTCAGCCCCAGCATTTT.

This clone was counted only a few times. The chain employs TRBV10-3 and TRBJ1-1; D possibly corresponds to TRBD1 (6 bases). The CDR3 consists of 16 residues. CDR1 is ENHRY, CDR2 SYGVKD, per germline. The V gene lost 2 bases and the J gene lost 2 bases, with 15 bases spanning the gap. CDR3: CAISEGPGGANTEAFF. As DNA, the CDR3 is TGTGCCATCAGTGAGGGACCCGGGGGGGCAAACACTGAAGCTTTCTTT.

The chain links TRBV7-9 to TRBJ1-2; 7 nucleotides match TRBD1. The CDR3 is 17 residues long. Germline-derived CDR1 and CDR2 are SEHNR and FQNEAQ (reference sequence). V was clipped by 5 bases and J by 2 bases; unmatched bases: 14. The CDR3 loop reads CASSRFYLDRRNYGYTF. CDR3 in DNA: TGTGCCAGCAGCCGATTTTACCTGGACAGGAGAAACTATGGCTACACCTTC.

The chain couples TRBV9 to TRBJ1-1, with 7 positions matching TRBD1. The CDR3 extends over 15 amino acids. V shed 3 bases and J 3 bases; nucleotides not matched to a gene: 8. Germline V gives CDR1 SGDLS, CDR2 YYNGEE. The CDR3 region has the DNA TGTGCCAGCAGCGGAGAAGGGGGCAGGTACACTGAAGCTTTCTTT. This codes for CASSGEGGRYTEAFF.